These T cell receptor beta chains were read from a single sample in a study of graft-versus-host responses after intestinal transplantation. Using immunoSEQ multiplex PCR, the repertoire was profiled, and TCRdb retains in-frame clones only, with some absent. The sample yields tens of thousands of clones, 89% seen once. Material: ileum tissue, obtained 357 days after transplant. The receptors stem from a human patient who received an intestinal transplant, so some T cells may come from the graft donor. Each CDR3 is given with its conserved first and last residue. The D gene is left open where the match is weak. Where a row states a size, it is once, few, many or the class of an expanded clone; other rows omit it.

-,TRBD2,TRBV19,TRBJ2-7,CASRLAGGDEQYF,TGTGCCAGTAGATTAGCGGGAGGCGACGAGCAGTACTTC
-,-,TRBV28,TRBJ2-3,CASSLGGLAADTQYF,TGTGCCAGCAGCTTGGGTGGGCTAGCAGCAGATACGCAGTATTTT
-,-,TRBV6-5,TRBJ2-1,CASSYAGVWTEQFF,TGTGCCAGCAGTTACGCCGGAGTTTGGACTGAGCAGTTCTTC
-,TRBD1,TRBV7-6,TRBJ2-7,CASSSRDSLRTYEQYF,TGTGCCAGCAGCTCTAGGGACAGCCTACGGACCTACGAGCAGTACTTC
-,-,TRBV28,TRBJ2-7,CASSPLGGAVIEQYF,TGTGCCAGCAGTCCCCTTGGGGGGGCCGTGATCGAGCAGTACTTC
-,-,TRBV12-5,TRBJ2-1,CASGLGSLLGFF,TGTGCTAGTGGTTTGGGGTCCCTTTTGGGGTTCTTC
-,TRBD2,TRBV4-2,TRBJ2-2,CASSLKLRTSGRNTGELFF,TGTGCCAGCAGCCTAAAATTGAGGACTAGCGGGCGGAACACCGGGGAGCTGTTTTTT
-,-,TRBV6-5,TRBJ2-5,CASSYQGWETQYF,TGTGCCAGCAGTTACCAGGGGTGGGAGACCCAGTACTTC
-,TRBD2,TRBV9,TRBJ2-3,CASSVGLAASTDTQYF,TGTGCCAGCAGCGTAGGACTAGCGGCTAGCACAGATACGCAGTATTTT
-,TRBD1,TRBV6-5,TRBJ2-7,CASRTGGGGYEQYF,TGTGCCAGCAGAACAGGGGGAGGAGGCTACGAGCAGTACTTC
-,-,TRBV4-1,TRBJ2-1,CASSQVREYEQFF,TGCGCCAGCAGCCAAGTCCGGGAGTATGAGCAGTTCTTC
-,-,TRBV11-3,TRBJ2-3,CASSLDGKDTQYF,TGTGCCAGCAGCTTAGACGGGAAAGATACGCAGTATTTT
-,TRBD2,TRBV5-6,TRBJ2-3,CAARLAGGPEDTQYF,TGTGCCGCGAGACTAGCGGGAGGGCCCGAGGATACGCAGTATTTT
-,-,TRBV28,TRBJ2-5,CASSLYTRYQETQYF,TGTGCCAGCAGTTTATACACCAGGTACCAAGAGACCCAGTACTTC
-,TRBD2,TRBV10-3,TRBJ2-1,CAISPGLAGANEQFF,TGTGCCATCAGTCCGGGACTAGCGGGGGCCAATGAGCAGTTCTTC
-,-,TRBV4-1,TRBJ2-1,CASSQYYSNEQFF,TGCGCCAGCAGCCAATATTATTCCAATGAGCAGTTCTTC
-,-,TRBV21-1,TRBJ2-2,CASLSEGAGPTGELFF,TGTGCCAGCCTCTCCGAAGGAGCAGGGCCCACCGGGGAGCTGTTTTTT
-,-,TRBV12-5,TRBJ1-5,CASGLIADQPQHF,TGTGCTAGTGGACTCATAGCAGATCAGCCCCAGCATTTT
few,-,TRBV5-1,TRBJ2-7,CASSREDRRLYEQYF,TGCGCCAGCAGTCGAGAGGACAGACGACTCTACGAGCAGTACTTC
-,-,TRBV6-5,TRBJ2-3,CASSWGANTDTQYF,TGTGCCAGCAGTTGGGGAGCTAACACAGATACGCAGTATTTT
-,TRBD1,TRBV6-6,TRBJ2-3,CASSYQGGTDTQYF,TGTGCCAGCAGTTACCAGGGGGGCACAGATACGCAGTATTTT
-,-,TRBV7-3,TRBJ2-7,CASSRFVGDEQYF,TGTGCCAGCAGCCGGTTTGTGGGAGACGAGCAGTACTTC
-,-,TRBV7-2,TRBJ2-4,CASSARRQSSDIQYF,TGTGCCAGCAGCGCTCGTCGGCAGTCCTCGGACATTCAGTACTTC
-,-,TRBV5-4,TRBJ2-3,CASPGGHSQGVTDTQYF,TGTGCCAGCCCTGGAGGACACTCACAGGGTGTTACAGATACGCAGTATTTT
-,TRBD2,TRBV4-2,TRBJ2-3,CASSQGLAGLSDTQYF,TGTGCCAGCAGCCAAGGACTAGCGGGGCTCTCAGATACGCAGTATTTT
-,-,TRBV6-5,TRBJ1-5,CARPKCPQPQHF,TGTGCCCGCCCTAAATGTCCCCAGCCCCAGCATTTT
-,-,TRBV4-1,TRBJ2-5,CASSQVATEETQYF,TGCGCCAGCAGCCAAGTAGCCACGGAAGAGACCCAGTACTTC
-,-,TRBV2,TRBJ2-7,CASILGVAYEQYF,TGTGCCAGCATCCTGGGAGTCGCCTACGAGCAGTACTTC
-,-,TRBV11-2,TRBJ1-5,CASSLSGPPNQPQHF,TGTGCCAGCAGCTTGTCAGGGCCTCCGAATCAGCCCCAGCATTTT
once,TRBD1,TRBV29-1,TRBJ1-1,CSVVPGQLNTEAFF,TGCAGCGTTGTACCGGGACAGCTGAACACTGAAGCTTTCTTT
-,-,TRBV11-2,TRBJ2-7,CASSLIRVHEQYF,TGTGCCAGCAGCTTAATAAGGGTCCACGAGCAGTACTTC
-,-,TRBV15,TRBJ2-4,CATSSETVGKNIQYF,TGTGCCACCAGCAGCGAAACAGTGGGCAAAAACATTCAGTACTTC
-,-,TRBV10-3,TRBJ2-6,CAISEVKSGANVLTF,TGTGCCATCAGTGAGGTTAAGTCTGGGGCCAACGTCCTGACTTTC
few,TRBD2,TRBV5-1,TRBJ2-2,CASSVPREGTGELFF,TGCGCCAGCAGCGTACCTAGGGAGGGCACCGGGGAGCTGTTTTTT
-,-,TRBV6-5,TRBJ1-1,CASNRWILNTEAFF,TGTGCCAGCAACCGCTGGATCCTGAACACTGAAGCTTTCTTT
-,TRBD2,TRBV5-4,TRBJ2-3,CASSPGLERVDTQYF,TGTGCCAGCAGCCCGGGACTAGAAAGGGTTGATACGCAGTATTTT
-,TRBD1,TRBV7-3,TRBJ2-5,CASSLQSARGKETQYF,TGTGCCAGCAGCTTACAATCGGCCAGGGGGAAAGAGACCCAGTACTTC
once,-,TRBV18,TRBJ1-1,CASSPKNTEAFF,TGTGCCAGCTCACCCAAAAACACTGAAGCTTTCTTT
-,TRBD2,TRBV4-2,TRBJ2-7,CASSQEAGGLYEQYF,TGTGCCAGCAGCCAAGAAGCGGGAGGGCTATACGAGCAGTACTTC
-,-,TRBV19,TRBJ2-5,CASSIEGETQYF,TGTGCCAGTAGTATAGAGGGAGAGACCCAGTACTTC
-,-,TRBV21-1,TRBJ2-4,CASSKLTARAKNIQYF,TGTGCCAGCAGCAAACTTACTGCAAGAGCCAAAAACATTCAGTACTTC
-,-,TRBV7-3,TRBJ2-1,CASSLAGRGPYNEQFF,TGTGCCAGCAGTCTAGCAGGGAGGGGGCCGTACAATGAGCAGTTCTTC
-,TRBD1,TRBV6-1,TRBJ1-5,CASRNRLGGGQPQHF,TGTGCCAGCAGGAATCGATTAGGAGGGGGCCAGCCCCAGCATTTT
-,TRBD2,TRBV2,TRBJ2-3,CASSDRRAGADTDTQYF,TGTGCCAGCAGTGACCGTCGAGCGGGGGCCGACACAGATACGCAGTATTTT
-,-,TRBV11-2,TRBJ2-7,CASSSLGPYEQYF,TGTGCCAGCAGCTCCCTCGGTCCGTACGAGCAGTACTTC
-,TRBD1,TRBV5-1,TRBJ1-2,CASSPEGQGAKANYGYTF,TGCGCCAGCAGCCCGGAGGGCCAGGGGGCCAAGGCTAACTATGGCTACACCTTC
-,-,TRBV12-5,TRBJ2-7,CASGFTLPRHVSYEQYF,TGTGCTAGTGGTTTCACACTACCACGGCACGTATCTTACGAGCAGTACTTC
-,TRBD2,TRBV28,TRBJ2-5,CASSKLAGGLETQYF,TGTGCCAGCAGTAAACTAGCGGGGGGCCTGGAGACCCAGTACTTC
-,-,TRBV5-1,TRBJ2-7,CASSLLPGSYEQYF,TGCGCCAGCAGCTTGCTTCCGGGCTCCTACGAGCAGTACTTC
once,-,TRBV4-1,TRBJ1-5,CASSLGGVSNQPQHF,TGCGCCAGCAGCCTCGGGGGGGTAAGCAATCAGCCCCAGCATTTT
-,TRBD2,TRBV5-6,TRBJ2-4,CASSLKGTSGGVGNIQYF,TGTGCCAGCAGCTTGAAAGGGACTAGCGGGGGCGTCGGAAACATTCAGTACTTC
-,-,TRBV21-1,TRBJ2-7,CASGCFYEQYF,TGTGCCAGCGGTTGTTTCTACGAGCAGTACTTC
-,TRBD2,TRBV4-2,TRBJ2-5,CASSQDGTSGGLIETQYF,TGTGCCAGCAGCCAAGATGGGACTAGCGGGGGGTTGATTGAGACCCAGTACTTC